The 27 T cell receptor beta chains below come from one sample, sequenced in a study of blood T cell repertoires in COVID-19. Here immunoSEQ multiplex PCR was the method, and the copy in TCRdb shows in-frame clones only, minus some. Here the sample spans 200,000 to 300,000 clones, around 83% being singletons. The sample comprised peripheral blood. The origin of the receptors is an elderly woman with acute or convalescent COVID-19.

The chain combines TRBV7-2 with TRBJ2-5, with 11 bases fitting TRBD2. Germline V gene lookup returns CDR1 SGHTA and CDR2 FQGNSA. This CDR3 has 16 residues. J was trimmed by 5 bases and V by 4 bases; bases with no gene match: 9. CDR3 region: CASSSKTSGGWETQYF. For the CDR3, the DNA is TGTGCCAGCAGCTCCAAAACTAGCGGGGGTTGGGAGACCCAGTACTTC.

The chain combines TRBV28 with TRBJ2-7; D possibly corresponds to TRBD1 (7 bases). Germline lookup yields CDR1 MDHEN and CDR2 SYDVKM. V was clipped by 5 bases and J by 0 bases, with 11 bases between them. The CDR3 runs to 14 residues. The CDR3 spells CASSRQGLSYEQYF. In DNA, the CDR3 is TGTGCCAGCAGTCGACAGGGACTCTCCTACGAGCAGTACTTC.

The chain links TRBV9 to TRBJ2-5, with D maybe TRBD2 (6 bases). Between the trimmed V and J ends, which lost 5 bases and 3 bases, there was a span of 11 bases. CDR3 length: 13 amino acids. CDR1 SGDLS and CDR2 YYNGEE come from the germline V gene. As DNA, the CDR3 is TGTGCCAGCAGTGTCGGGGGAAAAGAGACCCAGTACTTC. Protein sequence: CASSVGGKETQYF.

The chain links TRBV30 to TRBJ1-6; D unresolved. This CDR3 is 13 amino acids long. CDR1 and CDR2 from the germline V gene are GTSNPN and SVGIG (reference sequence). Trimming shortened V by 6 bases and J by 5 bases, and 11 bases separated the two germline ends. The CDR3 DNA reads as TGTGCCTGCCGAGGCAGTAATAATTCACCCCTCCACTTT. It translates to CACRGSNNSPLHF.

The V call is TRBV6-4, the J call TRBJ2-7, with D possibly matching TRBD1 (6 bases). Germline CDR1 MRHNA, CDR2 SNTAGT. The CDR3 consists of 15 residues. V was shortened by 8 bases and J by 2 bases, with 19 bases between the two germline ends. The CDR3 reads CASLTWAGEPYEQYF. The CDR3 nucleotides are TGTGCCAGCCTGACATGGGCAGGGGAACCCTACGAGCAGTACTTC.

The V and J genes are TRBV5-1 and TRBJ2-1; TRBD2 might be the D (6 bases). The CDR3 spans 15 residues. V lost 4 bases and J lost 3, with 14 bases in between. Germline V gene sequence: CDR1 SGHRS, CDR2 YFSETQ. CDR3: CASSVSGARYNEQFF. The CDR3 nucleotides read TGCGCCAGCAGCGTTAGCGGTGCCCGCTACAATGAGCAGTTCTTC.

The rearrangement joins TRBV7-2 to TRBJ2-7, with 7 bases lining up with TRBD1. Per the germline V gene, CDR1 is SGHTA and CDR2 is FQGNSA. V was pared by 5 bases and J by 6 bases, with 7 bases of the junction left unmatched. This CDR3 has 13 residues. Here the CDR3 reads CASSTDRVGEQYF. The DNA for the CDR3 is TGTGCCAGCAGCACCGACAGGGTCGGCGAGCAGTACTTC.

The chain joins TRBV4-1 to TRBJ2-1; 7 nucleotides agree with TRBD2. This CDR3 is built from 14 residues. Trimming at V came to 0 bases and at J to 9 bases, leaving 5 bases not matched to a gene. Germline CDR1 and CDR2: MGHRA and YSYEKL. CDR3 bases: TGCGCCAGCAGCCAAGATCGGGGGGTTGGTGAGCAGTTCTTC. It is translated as CASSQDRGVGEQFF.

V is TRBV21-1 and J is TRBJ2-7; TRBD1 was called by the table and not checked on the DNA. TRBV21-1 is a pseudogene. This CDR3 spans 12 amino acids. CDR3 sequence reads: CASSADHYEQYF. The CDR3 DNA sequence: TGTGCCAGCAGCGCAGATCACTACGAGCAGTACTTC.

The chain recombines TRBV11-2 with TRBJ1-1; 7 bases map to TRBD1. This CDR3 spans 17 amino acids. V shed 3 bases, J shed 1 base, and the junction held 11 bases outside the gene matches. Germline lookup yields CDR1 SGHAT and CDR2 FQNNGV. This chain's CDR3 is CASSLKRQGARNTEAFF. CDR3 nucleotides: TGTGCCAGCAGCTTGAAACGACAGGGCGCGAGGAACACTGAAGCTTTCTTT.

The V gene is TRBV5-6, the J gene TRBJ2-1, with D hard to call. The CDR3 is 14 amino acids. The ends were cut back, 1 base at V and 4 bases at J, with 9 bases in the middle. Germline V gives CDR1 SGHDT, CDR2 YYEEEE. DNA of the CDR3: TGTGCCAGCAGCTTGTGGCAGGTTTACAATGAGCAGTTCTTC. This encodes CASSLWQVYNEQFF.

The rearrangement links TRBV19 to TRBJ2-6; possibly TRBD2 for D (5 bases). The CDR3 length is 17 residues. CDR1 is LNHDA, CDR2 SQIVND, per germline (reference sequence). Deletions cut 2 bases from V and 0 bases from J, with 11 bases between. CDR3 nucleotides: TGTGCCAGTAGTATACGACCGGCGGGCTCTGGGGCCAACGTCCTGACTTTC. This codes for CASSIRPAGSGANVLTF.

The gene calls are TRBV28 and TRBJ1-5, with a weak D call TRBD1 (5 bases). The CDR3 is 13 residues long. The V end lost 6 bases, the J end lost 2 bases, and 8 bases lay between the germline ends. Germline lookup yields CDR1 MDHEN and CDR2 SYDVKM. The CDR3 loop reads CASRGEGNQPQHF. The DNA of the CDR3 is TGTGCCAGCAGGGGGGAGGGCAATCAGCCCCAGCATTTT. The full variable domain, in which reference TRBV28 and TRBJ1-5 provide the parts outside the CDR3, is DVKVTQSSRYLVKRTGEKVFLECVQDMDHENMFWYRQDPGLGLRLIYFSYDVKMKEKGDIPEGYSVSREKKERFSLILESASTNQTSMYLCASRGEGNQPQHFGDGTRLSIL.

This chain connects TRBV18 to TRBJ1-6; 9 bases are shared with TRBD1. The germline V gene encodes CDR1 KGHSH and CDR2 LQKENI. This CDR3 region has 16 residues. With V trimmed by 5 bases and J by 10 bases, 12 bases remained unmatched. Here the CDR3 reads CASSTGGAGKKSPLHF. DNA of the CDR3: TGTGCCAGCTCAACAGGGGGCGCGGGTAAGAAGTCACCCCTCCACTTT.

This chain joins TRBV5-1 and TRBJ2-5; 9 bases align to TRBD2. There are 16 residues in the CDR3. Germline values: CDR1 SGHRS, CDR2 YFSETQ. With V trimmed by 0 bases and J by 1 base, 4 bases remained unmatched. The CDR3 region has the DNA TGCGCCAGCAGCTTGGATAGCGGGGGAACCCAAGAGACCCAGTACTTC. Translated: CASSLDSGGTQETQYF.

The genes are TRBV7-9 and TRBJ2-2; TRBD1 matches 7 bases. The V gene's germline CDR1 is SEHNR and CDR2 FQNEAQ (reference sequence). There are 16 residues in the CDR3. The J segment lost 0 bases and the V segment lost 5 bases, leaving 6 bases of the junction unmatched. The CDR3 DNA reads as TGTGCCAGCAGCCCACCGGGACAGTCGAACACCGGGGAGCTGTTTTTT. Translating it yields CASSPPGQSNTGELFF. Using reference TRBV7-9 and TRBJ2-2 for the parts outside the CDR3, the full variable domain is DTGVSQNPRHKITKRGQNVTFRCDPISEHNRLYWYRQTLGQGPEFLTYFQNEAQLEKSRLLSDRFSAERPKGSFSTLEIQRTEQGDSAMYLCASSPPGQSNTGELFFGEGSRLTVL.

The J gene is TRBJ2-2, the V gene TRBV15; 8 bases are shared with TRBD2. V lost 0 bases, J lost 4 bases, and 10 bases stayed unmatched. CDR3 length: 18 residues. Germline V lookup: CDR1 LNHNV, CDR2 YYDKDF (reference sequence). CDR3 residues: CATSRDPGRGGGTGELFF. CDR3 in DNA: TGTGCCACCAGCAGAGATCCCGGGAGGGGGGGTGGCACCGGGGAGCTGTTTTTT.

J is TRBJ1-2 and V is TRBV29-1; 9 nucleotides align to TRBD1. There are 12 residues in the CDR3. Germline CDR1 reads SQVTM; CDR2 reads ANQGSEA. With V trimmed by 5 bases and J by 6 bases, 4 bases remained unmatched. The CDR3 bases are TGCAGCGTTACAGGGGGCACGGATGGCTACACCTTC. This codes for CSVTGGTDGYTF.

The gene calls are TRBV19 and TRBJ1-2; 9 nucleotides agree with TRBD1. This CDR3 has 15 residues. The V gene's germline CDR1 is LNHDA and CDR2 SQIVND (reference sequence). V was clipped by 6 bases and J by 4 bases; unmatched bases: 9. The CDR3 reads CASSPGQGKVYGYTF. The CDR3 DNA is TGTGCCAGTAGCCCGGGACAGGGTAAAGTCTATGGCTACACCTTC.

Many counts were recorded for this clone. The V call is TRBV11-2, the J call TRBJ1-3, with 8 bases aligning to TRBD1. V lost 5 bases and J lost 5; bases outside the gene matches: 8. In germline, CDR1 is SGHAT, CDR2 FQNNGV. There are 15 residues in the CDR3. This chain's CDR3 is CASSQTGEVRNTIYF. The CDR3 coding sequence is TGTGCCAGCAGCCAGACAGGGGAGGTACGAAACACCATATATTTT.

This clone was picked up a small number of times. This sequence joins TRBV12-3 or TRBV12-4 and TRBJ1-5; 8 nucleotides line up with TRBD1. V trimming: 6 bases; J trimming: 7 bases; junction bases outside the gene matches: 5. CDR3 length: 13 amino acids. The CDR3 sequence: CASRQGARQPQHF. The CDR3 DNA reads TGTGCCAGCAGGCAGGGGGCACGACAGCCCCAGCATTTT.

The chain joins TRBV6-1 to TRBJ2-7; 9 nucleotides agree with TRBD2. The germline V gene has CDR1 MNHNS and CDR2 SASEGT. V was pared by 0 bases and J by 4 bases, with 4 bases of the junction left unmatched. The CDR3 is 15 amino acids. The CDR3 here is CASSEAGSGGYEQYF. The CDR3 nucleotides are TGTGCCAGCAGTGAAGCCGGTAGCGGGGGATACGAGCAGTACTTC.

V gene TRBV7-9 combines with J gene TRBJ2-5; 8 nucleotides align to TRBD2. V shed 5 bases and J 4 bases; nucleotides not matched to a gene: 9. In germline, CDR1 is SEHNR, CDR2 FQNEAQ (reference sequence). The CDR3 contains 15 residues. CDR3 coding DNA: TGTGCCAGCAGCCGGGCCCCTGCGGGGGGAGAGACCCAGTACTTC. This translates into CASSRAPAGGETQYF.

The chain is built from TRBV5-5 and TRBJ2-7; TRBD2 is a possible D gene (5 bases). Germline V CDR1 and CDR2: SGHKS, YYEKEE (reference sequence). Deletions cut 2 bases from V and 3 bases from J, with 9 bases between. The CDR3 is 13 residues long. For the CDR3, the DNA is TGTGCCAGCAGCTTTGTTGAGGGCTACGAGCAGTACTTC. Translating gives CASSFVEGYEQYF.

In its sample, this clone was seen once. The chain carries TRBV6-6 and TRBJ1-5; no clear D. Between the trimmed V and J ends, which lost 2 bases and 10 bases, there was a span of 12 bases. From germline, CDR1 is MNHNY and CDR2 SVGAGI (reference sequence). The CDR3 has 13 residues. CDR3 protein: CASSYPPSGPQHF. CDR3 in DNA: TGTGCCAGCAGTTACCCCCCCTCGGGACCCCAGCATTTT.

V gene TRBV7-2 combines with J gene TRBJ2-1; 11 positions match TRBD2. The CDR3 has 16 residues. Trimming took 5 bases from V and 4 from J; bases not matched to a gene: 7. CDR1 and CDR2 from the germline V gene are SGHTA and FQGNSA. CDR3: CASSPRTSGLYNEQFF. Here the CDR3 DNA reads TGTGCCAGCAGCCCTCGGACTAGCGGGCTATACAATGAGCAGTTCTTC.

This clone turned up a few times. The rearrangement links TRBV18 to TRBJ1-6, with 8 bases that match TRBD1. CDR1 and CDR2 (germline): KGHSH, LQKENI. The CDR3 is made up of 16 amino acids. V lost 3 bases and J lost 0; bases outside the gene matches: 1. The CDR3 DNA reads TGTGCCAGCTCACCTACAGGGGGCTCCTATAATTCACCCCTCCACTTT. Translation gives CASSPTGGSYNSPLHF.